A selection of T cell receptor beta chains follows, all from one sample in a study of cytomegalovirus exposure and HLA in healthy donors. Sequencing was performed with immunoSEQ multiplex PCR; in TCRdb, only in-frame clones are kept and a portion is missing. The sample records 150,000 to 200,000 clones, over 75% being singletons. Sequencing used PBMCs. The receptor source for this set is a woman aged 50 to 65 in good health and CMV-seronegative. Both conserved end residues are part of each CDR3. The D gene is left open where the match is weak. Clone size appears in some rows only: once, few, many, or a class for an expanded clone.

J	size	D	V	CDR3	DNA
TRBJ2-5	.	.	TRBV27	CASSGNRETQYF	TGTGCCAGCAGCGGGAACAGAGAGACCCAGTACTTC
TRBJ2-3	once	TRBD2	TRBV30	CAWSRVRGGSDTQYF	TGTGCCTGGTCCCGGGTACGGGGGGGATCAGATACGCAGTATTTT
TRBJ1-5	.	.	TRBV30	CAWSVPGGQPQHF	TGTGCCTGGAGTGTACCTGGGGGCCAGCCCCAGCATTTT
TRBJ2-7	.	TRBD1	TRBV4-3	CASSQDRGGQWEQYF	TGCGCCAGCAGCCAGGACAGGGGGGGCCAGTGGGAGCAGTACTTC
TRBJ2-3	.	TRBD1	TRBV27	CASSLLWTGRVDTQYF	TGTGCCAGCAGTTTACTGTGGACAGGGAGAGTTGATACGCAGTATTTT
TRBJ2-2	.	.	TRBV7-3	CASSWTPNTGELFF	TGTGCCAGCAGCTGGACACCGAACACCGGGGAGCTGTTTTTT
TRBJ2-5	.	TRBD2	TRBV9	CASSVDSGSFPETQYF	TGTGCCAGCAGCGTTGATAGCGGGAGTTTTCCAGAGACCCAGTACTTC
TRBJ2-4	.	.	TRBV7-9	CASSTRGRLFENIQYF	TGTGCCAGCTCAACTCGGGGGAGGCTCTTTGAAAACATTCAGTACTTC
TRBJ1-2	few	.	TRBV19	CASSGRGVSGYAF	TGTGCCAGTAGCGGAAGGGGTGTTAGTGGCTACGCCTTC
TRBJ2-2	once	TRBD1	TRBV7-9	CASSRTGVSTGELFF	TGTGCCAGCAGCCGAACAGGGGTTAGCACCGGGGAGCTGTTTTTT
TRBJ1-3	.	.	TRBV7-8	CASSLVQGGNTIYF	TGTGCCAGCAGCTTAGTGCAGGGTGGAAACACCATATATTTT
TRBJ1-1	.	.	TRBV6-1	CASRVPGLTEAFF	TGTGCCAGCAGAGTTCCAGGGTTAACTGAAGCTTTCTTT
TRBJ2-3	.	.	TRBV18	CASSLRLTDTQYF	TGTGCCAGCTCACTCAGGTTGACAGATACGCAGTATTTT
TRBJ2-3	.	TRBD1	TRBV18	CASSPGQELHTDTQYF	TGTGCCAGCTCACCGGGACAGGAGCTACACACAGATACGCAGTATTTT
TRBJ2-1	.	.	TRBV5-1	CASSSQAGNSYNEQFF	TGCGCCAGCAGCTCGCAAGCGGGCAACTCCTACAATGAGCAGTTCTTC
TRBJ1-1	.	.	TRBV11-3	CASSLEAKETEAFF	TGTGCCAGCAGCTTAGAAGCGAAGGAAACTGAAGCTTTCTTT
TRBJ2-2	.	.	TRBV12-2	CASRYSNTGELFF	TGTGCAAGTCGCTACTCGAACACCGGGGAGCTGTTTTTT
TRBJ1-5	once	TRBD1	TRBV2	CASSDRDRDQPQHF	TGTGCCAGCAGTGACCGGGACAGGGATCAGCCCCAGCATTTT
TRBJ2-1	once	.	TRBV14	CASSPNPGLGSEQFF	TGTGCCAGCAGCCCGAACCCTGGGTTGGGGAGTGAGCAGTTCTTC
TRBJ2-5	.	.	TRBV9	CASSVGLRDQETQYF	TGTGCCAGCAGCGTGGGGCTGCGGGATCAAGAGACCCAGTACTTC
TRBJ2-2	few	.	TRBV9	CASSVAGALTGELFF	TGTGCCAGCAGCGTGGCGGGGGCCTTAACCGGGGAGCTGTTTTTT
TRBJ2-1	.	.	TRBV5-1	CASSLGQRKGNEQFF	TGCGCCAGCAGCTTGGGGCAACGGAAGGGGAATGAGCAGTTCTTC
TRBJ2-2	.	TRBD2	TRBV5-1	CASSWGLADAKKTGELFF	TGCGCCAGCAGCTGGGGACTAGCGGACGCTAAAAAAACCGGGGAGCTGTTTTTT
TRBJ2-7	.	.	TRBV5-8	CASFLVPLQGGSSYEQYF	TGTGCCAGCTTCCTGGTCCCGTTACAGGGTGGTTCCTCCTACGAGCAGTACTTC
TRBJ2-1	.	.	TRBV5-1	CASTQDVQASYNEQFF	TGCGCCAGCACTCAGGATGTGCAGGCCTCCTACAATGAGCAGTTCTTC